A selection of T cell receptor beta chains follows, all from one sample in a study of cytomegalovirus exposure and HLA in healthy donors. Here immunoSEQ multiplex PCR was the method, and the copy in TCRdb shows in-frame clones only, minus some. This sample has 100,000 or so clones; 85% occur once, and the top ten carry 20%. The material sequenced was PBMCs. These receptors were collected from a man aged 18-30 years in good health and CMV-seropositive. Both conserved end residues are part of each CDR3. Fields, in order: D gene, clone size, J gene, V gene, CDR3 DNA, CDR3 protein. A D gene is named only where the DNA matches it firmly. Clone size is shown for a subset of rows, as once, few, many or a class of expanded clone.

d_call: .; clone_size: .; j_call: TRBJ2-4; v_call: TRBV23-1; cdr3_nt: TGCGCCAGCAGTCAATCCCCAGGGTCACAGGAGGCCAAAAACATTCAGTACTTC; cdr3_aa: CASSQSPGSQEAKNIQYF
d_call: .; clone_size: .; j_call: TRBJ1-3; v_call: TRBV5-4; cdr3_nt: TGTGCCAGCAGCCAAGGACAACCTGGAAACACCATATATTTT; cdr3_aa: CASSQGQPGNTIYF
d_call: .; clone_size: .; j_call: TRBJ2-7; v_call: TRBV1; cdr3_nt: TGCACCAGCAAACAGACTAGCGGAATAAATTGTTCCTACGAGCAGTACTTC; cdr3_aa: CTSKQTSGINCSYEQYF
d_call: TRBD2; clone_size: .; j_call: TRBJ2-1; v_call: TRBV19; cdr3_nt: TGTGCCAGTGGGACTAGCGGGAGGAGCAATGAGCAGTTCTTC; cdr3_aa: CASGTSGRSNEQFF
d_call: TRBD1; clone_size: once; j_call: TRBJ1-1; v_call: TRBV11-2; cdr3_nt: TGTGCCAGCAGCTTCCGAGATGGACAGGGGGCGGTCACTGAAGCTTTCTTT; cdr3_aa: CASSFRDGQGAVTEAFF
d_call: .; clone_size: .; j_call: TRBJ2-1; v_call: TRBV5-4; cdr3_nt: TGTGCCAGCAGCTTCGCCCTATTTACTAGCAACTCCTACAATGAGCAGTTCTTC; cdr3_aa: CASSFALFTSNSYNEQFF
d_call: .; clone_size: .; j_call: TRBJ1-5; v_call: TRBV6-6; cdr3_nt: TGTGCCAGAAAGGGGGATGGCAATCAGCCCCAGCATTTT; cdr3_aa: CARKGDGNQPQHF
d_call: .; clone_size: .; j_call: TRBJ1-5; v_call: TRBV4-1; cdr3_nt: TGCGCCAGCAGCCAAGATACCGGGGGGGAATATCAGCCCCAGCATTTT; cdr3_aa: CASSQDTGGEYQPQHF
d_call: TRBD2; clone_size: once; j_call: TRBJ2-1; v_call: TRBV11-2; cdr3_nt: TGTGCCAGTCGACTAGCGGGGGTCCGGGAGCAGTTCTTC; cdr3_aa: CASRLAGVREQFF
d_call: TRBD1; clone_size: .; j_call: TRBJ1-5; v_call: TRBV28; cdr3_nt: TGTGCCAGCAGTATCTCAGGGGGCGCAGGGCAGCCCCAGCATTTT; cdr3_aa: CASSISGGAGQPQHF
d_call: TRBD2; clone_size: many; j_call: TRBJ2-2; v_call: TRBV6-4; cdr3_nt: TGTGCCAGCAGTGAAAGCGGGAGCACCGGGGAGCTGTTTTTT; cdr3_aa: CASSESGSTGELFF
d_call: .; clone_size: .; j_call: TRBJ2-7; v_call: TRBV30; cdr3_nt: TGTGCCTGGACGGTTCCGGGACGGAGGGTCTACGAGCAGTACTTC; cdr3_aa: CAWTVPGRRVYEQYF
d_call: .; clone_size: .; j_call: TRBJ2-1; v_call: TRBV5-1; cdr3_nt: TGCGCCAGCAGCTTGGGGGACTTTCGGGATGAGCAGTTCTTC; cdr3_aa: CASSLGDFRDEQFF
d_call: TRBD1; clone_size: .; j_call: TRBJ2-7; v_call: TRBV5-6; cdr3_nt: TGTGCCAGCAGCTTGGAGGGACAGACCTACGAGCAGTACTTC; cdr3_aa: CASSLEGQTYEQYF
d_call: .; clone_size: .; j_call: TRBJ1-1; v_call: TRBV28; cdr3_nt: TGTGCCAGCAGTTTTTGGGGACAAGAAGTTCCGAACACTGAAGCTTTCTTT; cdr3_aa: CASSFWGQEVPNTEAFF
d_call: TRBD2; clone_size: .; j_call: TRBJ2-7; v_call: TRBV7-2; cdr3_nt: TGTGCCAGCAGCTTAGTGGCGGGAGGTTCCTACGAGCAGTACTTC; cdr3_aa: CASSLVAGGSYEQYF
d_call: TRBD1; clone_size: .; j_call: TRBJ1-2; v_call: TRBV7-9; cdr3_nt: TGTGCCAGCAGCCCCAGCGGACAGGCCCTCTATGGCTACACCTTC; cdr3_aa: CASSPSGQALYGYTF
d_call: .; clone_size: .; j_call: TRBJ2-5; v_call: TRBV5-4; cdr3_nt: TGTGCCAGCAGCTTGGCCGGCGGAGAGACCCAGTACTTC; cdr3_aa: CASSLAGGETQYF
d_call: TRBD2; clone_size: .; j_call: TRBJ2-7; v_call: TRBV13; cdr3_nt: TGTGCCAGCAGCCCCCGGGGACTAGCGGGGGCCGGGGAGTACTTC; cdr3_aa: CASSPRGLAGAGEYF
d_call: TRBD2; clone_size: .; j_call: TRBJ2-7; v_call: TRBV5-1; cdr3_nt: TGCGCCAGCAGCCGGGGACTAGCGGGAGATCACGAGCAGTACTTC; cdr3_aa: CASSRGLAGDHEQYF
d_call: TRBD1; clone_size: .; j_call: TRBJ2-7; v_call: TRBV6-4; cdr3_nt: TGTGCCAGCAAGAGGACAGGGGGCTACGAGCAGTACTTC; cdr3_aa: CASKRTGGYEQYF
d_call: TRBD1; clone_size: .; j_call: TRBJ1-5; v_call: TRBV5-6; cdr3_nt: TGTGCCAGCAGCTCCTACCGGGACAGGGGCCGTCAGCCCCAGCATTTT; cdr3_aa: CASSSYRDRGRQPQHF
d_call: .; clone_size: .; j_call: TRBJ1-2; v_call: TRBV6-1; cdr3_nt: TGTGCCAGCAGTGTTTTCCGGAGTGGCTACACCTTC; cdr3_aa: CASSVFRSGYTF
d_call: .; clone_size: .; j_call: TRBJ2-1; v_call: TRBV9; cdr3_nt: TGTGCCAGCAGCGTAGCTACGGGAGAAGGTCGCAATGAGCAGTTCTTC; cdr3_aa: CASSVATGEGRNEQFF
d_call: .; clone_size: medium-sized; j_call: TRBJ2-7; v_call: TRBV30; cdr3_nt: TGTGCCTGGAGTTTCGAGGGAGCGGGCGAGCAGTACTTC; cdr3_aa: CAWSFEGAGEQYF
d_call: .; clone_size: .; j_call: TRBJ2-5; v_call: TRBV20-1; cdr3_nt: TGCAGTGGGACAGCAGTAGAGACCCAGTACTTC; cdr3_aa: CSGTAVETQYF
d_call: TRBD2; clone_size: .; j_call: TRBJ2-1; v_call: TRBV5-1; cdr3_nt: TGCGCCAGCAGCACTAGCGGGCGTAACAATGAGCAGTTCTTC; cdr3_aa: CASSTSGRNNEQFF
d_call: TRBD1; clone_size: .; j_call: TRBJ1-2; v_call: TRBV13; cdr3_nt: TGTGCCAGCAGCTCCGGACAGGGCCAATTTGGTGGCTACACCTTC; cdr3_aa: CASSSGQGQFGGYTF
d_call: .; clone_size: once; j_call: TRBJ2-1; v_call: TRBV2; cdr3_nt: TGTGCCAGCAGTCGGGACTACAATGAGCAGTTCTTC; cdr3_aa: CASSRDYNEQFF
d_call: TRBD1; clone_size: .; j_call: TRBJ2-1; v_call: TRBV29-1; cdr3_nt: TGCAGCGTTGAGGGACAGGGGAGCTACAATGAGCAGTTCTTC; cdr3_aa: CSVEGQGSYNEQFF
d_call: .; clone_size: .; j_call: TRBJ2-1; v_call: TRBV9; cdr3_nt: TGTGCCAGCAGCGTATCAGCCCAGGGGATTCTCTGGGAGCAGTTCTTC; cdr3_aa: CASSVSAQGILWEQFF
d_call: TRBD2; clone_size: .; j_call: TRBJ2-2; v_call: TRBV5-1; cdr3_nt: TGCGCCAGCACCCTCGGGGGGGGCCCCACCGGGGAGCTGTTTTTT; cdr3_aa: CASTLGGGPTGELFF
d_call: TRBD2; clone_size: .; j_call: TRBJ2-3; v_call: TRBV9; cdr3_nt: TGTGCCAGCAGCGCCACTAGCGGATCCACAGATACGCAGTATTTT; cdr3_aa: CASSATSGSTDTQYF
d_call: TRBD1; clone_size: .; j_call: TRBJ2-7; v_call: TRBV7-9; cdr3_nt: TGTGCCAGCAGCCCGGGGACAGGGCACTACGAGCAGTACTTC; cdr3_aa: CASSPGTGHYEQYF
d_call: TRBD2; clone_size: .; j_call: TRBJ2-2; v_call: TRBV19; cdr3_nt: TGTGCCACCGGACCAACTAGCGGGCCCACCGGGGAGCTGTTTTTT; cdr3_aa: CATGPTSGPTGELFF
d_call: .; clone_size: .; j_call: TRBJ1-2; v_call: TRBV6-6; cdr3_nt: TGTGCCAGCAGTACGACAGAACTCTATGGCTACACCTTC; cdr3_aa: CASSTTELYGYTF
d_call: .; clone_size: .; j_call: TRBJ2-1; v_call: TRBV6-4; cdr3_nt: TGTGCCAGCAGCCCGAATTCCGCAGGGTATGAGCAGTTCTTC; cdr3_aa: CASSPNSAGYEQFF
d_call: TRBD1; clone_size: .; j_call: TRBJ1-2; v_call: TRBV28; cdr3_nt: TGTGCCAGCAGTTTAGGGGGACAGGGTGTCTATGGCTACACCTTC; cdr3_aa: CASSLGGQGVYGYTF
d_call: .; clone_size: .; j_call: TRBJ1-1; v_call: TRBV6-6; cdr3_nt: TGTGCCAGCAGTTACTTACTTCAGGATGAAGCTTTCTTT; cdr3_aa: CASSYLLQDEAFF
d_call: .; clone_size: .; j_call: TRBJ1-3; v_call: TRBV6-1; cdr3_nt: TGTGCCAGCAGTGAAGCGATGACAGCAGGAAACACCATATATTTT; cdr3_aa: CASSEAMTAGNTIYF
d_call: TRBD1; clone_size: .; j_call: TRBJ2-2; v_call: TRBV7-7; cdr3_nt: TGTGCCAGCAGCGCAAATTCGGGACAGGGTTATCCCGGGGAGCTGTTTTTT; cdr3_aa: CASSANSGQGYPGELFF
d_call: TRBD2; clone_size: .; j_call: TRBJ2-3; v_call: TRBV13; cdr3_nt: TGTGCCAGCAGCTCGACTAGCGGGGGCACAGATACGCAGTATTTT; cdr3_aa: CASSSTSGGTDTQYF
d_call: .; clone_size: .; j_call: TRBJ1-2; v_call: TRBV27; cdr3_nt: TGTGCCAGCAAATCCTACCGTTTAGGACAGCCTTTGCTTTCGGACTACACCTTC; cdr3_aa: CASKSYRLGQPLLSDYTF
d_call: .; clone_size: .; j_call: TRBJ2-6; v_call: TRBV15; cdr3_nt: TGTGCCACCAGCAGCCCCAGGGAATCTGGGGCCAACGTCCTGACTTTC; cdr3_aa: CATSSPRESGANVLTF
d_call: .; clone_size: .; j_call: TRBJ1-5; v_call: TRBV6-6; cdr3_nt: TGTGCCAGCAGTTACTCGGGGGGGGAGGGCAATCAGCCCCAGCATTTT; cdr3_aa: CASSYSGGEGNQPQHF
d_call: .; clone_size: .; j_call: TRBJ2-5; v_call: TRBV28; cdr3_nt: TGTGCCAGCAGTCTCCCTTTCCTACTGGAAGAGACCCAGTACTTC; cdr3_aa: CASSLPFLLEETQYF
d_call: .; clone_size: .; j_call: TRBJ2-1; v_call: TRBV29-1; cdr3_nt: TGCAGCGCCCTGCTACTATTGGAGCAGTTCTTC; cdr3_aa: CSALLLLEQFF
d_call: .; clone_size: few; j_call: TRBJ2-3; v_call: TRBV6-5; cdr3_nt: TGTGCCAGCAGACCAGGGAACACAGATACGCAGTATTTT; cdr3_aa: CASRPGNTDTQYF